Each of the 7 T cell receptor beta chains below was sequenced from the same sample in a study of early T cells in non-severe SARS-CoV-2 infection (dated by TCRdb to 2020 to 2022). Receptors were amplified or captured by 5' RACE. The run used a NextSeq 500. Using fastp trimming at Q25 and MiXCR clonotype assembly, TCRdb reanalyzed the public sequencing data and kept in-frame beta chains. Rows are combined by CDR3 protein, so each entry shows the most common genes and DNA. In this sample the table shows tens of thousands of distinct CDR3 sequences, approximately 10% of which occur a single time. The ten top clones hold 3.5% to 5% of the sample. The specimen sequenced was whole blood. These receptors came from an adult who was a healthcare worker with PCR-confirmed SARS-CoV-2 infection or an uninfected control (not recorded which).

This clonotype was observed a few times. This chain uses TRBV9 with TRBJ1-5; no firm D call. The V gene lost 0 bases and the J gene lost 7 bases, with 8 bases spanning the gap. Germline CDR1 is SGDLS and CDR2 is YYNGEE. The CDR3 is made up of 13 amino acids. The CDR3 DNA reads as TGTGCCAGCAGCGTAGATCCGGGACAGCCCCAGCATTTT. Protein: CASSVDPGQPQHF.

There are many counts of this clonotype. The gene calls are TRBV5-6 and TRBJ2-3; TRBD1 might be the D (6 bases). The V gene's germline CDR1 is SGHDT and CDR2 YYEEEE. The length of the CDR3 is 14 residues. V dropped 5 bases and J dropped 2 bases, with 12 bases sitting between them. In DNA form, the CDR3 reads TGTGCCAGCAGGCCGGACAGTTCCACAGATACGCAGTATTTT. Translation gives CASRPDSSTDTQYF.

This chain connects TRBV24-1 to TRBJ2-1, with a tentative D call TRBD2 (6 bases). The germline V gene has CDR1 KGHDR and CDR2 SFDVKD. Between the trimmed V and J ends, which lost 1 base and 14 bases, there was a span of 14 bases. This CDR3 contains 13 residues. The CDR3 sequence: CATSDFTGAAEFF. The CDR3 DNA follows: TGTGCCACCAGTGATTTTACGGGAGCCGCTGAGTTCTTC.

This clonotype was picked up many times. The chain is built from TRBV9 and TRBJ2-2, with TRBD1 matching 11 bases. V lost 2 bases to trimming and J lost 4 bases; unmatched junction nucleotides: 4. CDR1 SGDLS and CDR2 YYNGEE come from the germline V gene. The CDR3 is 16 amino acids. For the CDR3, the DNA is TGTGCCAGCAGCGTCGGACAGGGGGCGGCCACCGGGGAGCTGTTTTTT. Protein sequence: CASSVGQGAATGELFF.

This clonotype has ten or more counts. The chain is built from TRBV11-3 and TRBJ2-7; TRBD2 might be the D (5 bases). Trimming removed 0 bases from V and 5 bases from J, with 8 bases in between. The CDR3 is 13 amino acids. Germline CDR1 is SGHNT and CDR2 is YENEEA. CDR3 bases: TGTGCCAGCAGCTTAGATCGGGGTAACGAGCAGTACTTC. It specifies CASSLDRGNEQYF.

The V and J genes are TRBV12-3 or TRBV12-4 and TRBJ2-2, with D unclear. Trimming left V 7 bases short and J 2 bases short, with 20 bases between. The CDR3 totals 17 residues. In nucleotides, the CDR3 is TGTGCCAGCACCTCAGGCTTCGAACTATTAAACACCGGGGAGCTGTTTTTT. Amino acids: CASTSGFELLNTGELFF.

This clonotype was counted many times. The chain has TRBV28 and TRBJ1-4; D is unclear. The length of the CDR3 is 16 residues. V lost 4 bases and J 0 bases, leaving 12 bases between the germline ends. CDR1 is MDHEN and CDR2 is SYDVKM in the germline V gene. In DNA, the CDR3 is TGTGCCAGCAGTTCCCCGGGAGCACCAACTAATGAAAAACTGTTTTTT. It specifies CASSSPGAPTNEKLFF.